These 12 T cell receptor beta chains came from one sample sequenced in a study of blood T cell repertoires in COVID-19. Libraries were prepared by immunoSEQ multiplex PCR; TCRdb keeps only in-frame clonotypes and omits some of them. The table shows around 130,000 clones, with around 89% occurring only once. The sequencing sample was made of peripheral blood. The receptors here all came from a man aged 50-59 years with active or convalescent COVID-19.

The chain couples TRBV18 to TRBJ2-5; D is uncertain. V lost 0 bases, J lost 5 bases, and 10 bases lay in between. CDR3 length: 14 residues. Looked up from germline, CDR1 is KGHSH and CDR2 is LQKENI. The CDR3 coding sequence is TGTGCCAGCTCACCACCCGTCTTCGCGGAGACCCAGTACTTC. This codes for CASSPPVFAETQYF.

The genes are TRBV7-9 and TRBJ1-1; possibly TRBD1 for D (6 bases). V was shortened by 3 bases and J by 2 bases, with 13 bases between the two germline ends. This CDR3 has 15 amino acids. Germline CDR1 SEHNR, CDR2 FQNEAQ (reference sequence). The CDR3 sequence is CASSFRRGDNTEAFF. The CDR3 DNA is TGTGCCAGCAGCTTTCGCAGGGGCGACAACACTGAAGCTTTCTTT.

The rearrangement joins TRBV18 to TRBJ2-6; TRBD2 matches at 10 bases. The CDR3 has 17 residues. V lost 3 bases to trimming and J lost 7 bases; unmatched junction nucleotides: 9. Germline CDR1 and CDR2: KGHSH and LQKENI. The CDR3 reads CASSPLAGATEANVLTF. CDR3 in DNA: TGTGCCAGCTCACCCCTAGCGGGGGCTACTGAAGCCAACGTCCTGACTTTC.

The sample holds one count of this clone. V and J are TRBV19 and TRBJ1-4; D possibly corresponds to TRBD1 (5 bases). The CDR3 is 13 amino acids. V was cut by 6 bases and J by 5 bases, with 10 bases left in between. Germline loops: CDR1 LNHDA, CDR2 SQIVND (reference sequence). The DNA of the CDR3 is TGTGCCAGTAGACAGGAGAGCAATGAAAAACTGTTTTTT. Protein sequence: CASRQESNEKLFF.

J is TRBJ2-1 and V is TRBV11-2; TRBD1 aligns across 7 bases. V lost 5 bases to trimming and J lost 9 bases; unmatched junction nucleotides: 16. CDR1 SGHAT and CDR2 FQNNGV come from the germline V gene. The CDR3 contains 16 residues. The CDR3 DNA reads as TGTGCCAGCAGCCTTCTACAGGGGCCGCGTCCCAGTGAGCAGTTCTTC. This translates into CASSLLQGPRPSEQFF.

V and J are TRBV12-3 or TRBV12-4 and TRBJ2-2; TRBD1 might be the D (6 bases). This CDR3 is 13 amino acids long. V lost 6 bases and J 4 bases, leaving 9 bases between the germline ends. The CDR3 spells CASRQGGTGELFF. The CDR3 bases are TGTGCCAGCAGACAGGGTGGCACCGGGGAGCTGTTTTTT.

The rearrangement links TRBV10-3 to TRBJ1-1; 8 nucleotides match TRBD1. Germline V gene data show CDR1 as ENHRY and CDR2 as SYGVKD. Trimming at V came to 4 bases and at J to 6 bases, leaving 7 bases not matched to a gene. This CDR3 has 14 amino acids. The CDR3 DNA follows: TGTGCCATCAGTGGGGGCCAACAGGGGGCTGAAGCTTTCTTT. Its protein is CAISGGQQGAEAFF.

This clone appeared a few times. The chain is built from TRBV24-1 and TRBJ2-2; D is uncertain. The length of the CDR3 is 14 residues. Trimming left V 3 bases short and J 6 bases short, with 10 bases between. CDR1 is KGHDR, CDR2 SFDVKD, per germline. CDR3 nucleotides: TGTGCCACCAGTGATACCACTGCTTCCGGGGAGCTGTTTTTT. This encodes CATSDTTASGELFF.

This clone was found once. J is TRBJ1-5 and V is TRBV19; 7 bases fit TRBD1. The V gene end was trimmed by 3 bases and the J gene end by 4 bases; junction bases not matched to a gene: 6. Germline lookup yields CDR1 LNHDA and CDR2 SQIVND (reference sequence). This CDR3 comprises 15 residues. CDR3 residues: CASSMGQGGNQPQHF. The CDR3 coding sequence is TGTGCCAGTAGTATGGGCCAGGGGGGAAATCAGCCCCAGCATTTT.

The rearrangement links TRBV12-5 to TRBJ2-3; D possibly corresponds to TRBD2 (6 bases). The CDR3 consists of 13 residues. Germline assignment: CDR1 LGHNT and CDR2 FRNRAP. Trimming took off 7 bases at V and 2 bases at J, with 10 bases between the two ends. This CDR3 reads CASDGGNTDTQYF. For the CDR3, the DNA is TGTGCTAGTGACGGGGGAAACACAGATACGCAGTATTTT.

The CDR3 loop reads CASLDRVTSNQPQHF. Here the CDR3 DNA reads TGTGCCAGCCTGGACAGGGTGACAAGCAATCAGCCCCAGCATTTT. V usage is TRBV19 and J usage is TRBJ1-5; TRBD1 matches at 8 bases. This CDR3 comprises 15 residues. CDR1 LNHDA and CDR2 SQIVND come from the germline V gene (reference sequence). V dropped 9 bases and J dropped 1; count of bases not matched to a gene: 8.

CDR3 region: CASSEGDRGPYGYTF. DNA for the CDR3: TGTGCCAGCAGTGAAGGGGACAGGGGCCCTTATGGCTACACCTTC. The chain couples TRBV6-1 to TRBJ1-2, with TRBD1 matching over 10 bases. Trimming at V came to 1 base and at J to 5 bases, leaving 4 bases not matched to a gene. Germline-derived CDR1 and CDR2 are MNHNS and SASEGT. There are 15 residues in the CDR3.